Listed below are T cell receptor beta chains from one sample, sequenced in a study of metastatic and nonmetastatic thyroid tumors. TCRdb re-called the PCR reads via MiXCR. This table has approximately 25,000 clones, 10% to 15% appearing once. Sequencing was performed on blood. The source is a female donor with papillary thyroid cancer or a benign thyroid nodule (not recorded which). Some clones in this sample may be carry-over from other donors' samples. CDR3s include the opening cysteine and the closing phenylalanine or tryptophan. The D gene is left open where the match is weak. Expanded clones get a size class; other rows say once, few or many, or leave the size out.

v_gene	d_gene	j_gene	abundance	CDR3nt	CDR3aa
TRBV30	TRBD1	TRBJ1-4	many	TGTGCCTGGAGTGGACAGGGGAATAGACTGTTTTTT	CAWSGQGNRLFF
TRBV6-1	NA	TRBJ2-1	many	TGTGCCAGCAGTGAAGCCGAGAATGAGCAGTTCTTC	CASSEAENEQFF
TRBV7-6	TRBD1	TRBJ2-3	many	TGTGCCAGCAGAGGGACAGGGACAGATACGCAGTATTTT	CASRGTGTDTQYF
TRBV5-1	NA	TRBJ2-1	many	TGCGCCAGCAGCTTGGGAAGAGGAGCTTACAATGAGCAGTTCTTC	CASSLGRGAYNEQFF
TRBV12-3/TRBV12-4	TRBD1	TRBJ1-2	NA	TGTGCCAGCAGTCTAAGACAGGGATCCTATGGCTACACCTTC	CASSLRQGSYGYTF
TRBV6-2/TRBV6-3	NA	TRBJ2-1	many	TGTGCCAGCAGCCCCTCCTACAATGAGCAGTTCTTC	CASSPSYNEQFF
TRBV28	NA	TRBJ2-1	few	TGTGCTCCGGAGGGGGGCCAATACAATGAGCAGTTCTTC	CAPEGGQYNEQFF
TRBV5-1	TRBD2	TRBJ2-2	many	TGCGCCAGCAGCGGGATACTGACTAGCGGGACTACCACCGGGGAGCTGTTTTTT	CASSGILTSGTTTGELFF
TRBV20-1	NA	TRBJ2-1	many	TGCAGTGCTAGAGCTGGCCCTAATGAGCAGTTCTTC	CSARAGPNEQFF
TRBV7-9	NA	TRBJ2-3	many	TGTGCCAGCAGCTTTGCTTCCCTCGCTTTAGAGACGCAGTATTTT	CASSFASLALETQYF